Presented here are 13 T cell receptor beta chains from one specimen sequenced in a study of cytomegalovirus exposure and HLA in healthy donors. With 60 Vbeta and 13 Jbeta primers, the PCR was carried out. Using immunoSEQ multiplex PCR, the repertoire was profiled, and TCRdb retains in-frame clones only, with some absent. The repertoire holds more than 85,000 clones, with roughly 78% as singletons. Material: PBMCs. The receptors derive from a woman aged 25 to 45 in good health and CMV-seronegative.

The chain links TRBV2 to TRBJ2-1; 8 positions match TRBD1. The V gene's germline CDR1 is SNHLY and CDR2 FYNNEI. After removal of 3 bases from V and 4 bases from J, the junction contained 2 bases not matched to a gene. This CDR3 spans 14 amino acids. Here the CDR3 reads CASSDGTGYNEQFF. CDR3 DNA: TGTGCCAGCAGTGATGGGACAGGATACAATGAGCAGTTCTTC.

The chain couples TRBV27 to TRBJ1-6; no reliable D call. Between the trimmed V and J ends, which lost 3 bases and 8 bases, there was a span of 11 bases. The V gene's germline CDR1 is MNHEY and CDR2 SMNVEV (reference sequence). The CDR3 is 14 amino acids. This CDR3 is CASSFSEGYSPLHF. CDR3 nucleotide sequence: TGTGCCAGCAGTTTCTCGGAGGGTTATTCACCCCTCCACTTT.

The rearrangement links TRBV28 to TRBJ2-7; tentative D call: TRBD2 (6 bases). V was shortened by 5 bases and J by 4 bases, with 15 bases between the two germline ends. The germline V gene encodes CDR1 MDHEN and CDR2 SYDVKM. The CDR3 totals 14 residues. CDR3 sequence reads: CASSPPGATYEQYF. CDR3 nucleotides: TGTGCCAGCAGTCCCCCGGGAGCCACTTACGAGCAGTACTTC. Drawing the rest from reference TRBV28 and TRBJ2-7, the complete variable domain is DVKVTQSSRYLVKRTGEKVFLECVQDMDHENMFWYRQDPGLGLRLIYFSYDVKMKEKGDIPEGYSVSREKKERFSLILESASTNQTSMYLCASSPPGATYEQYFGPGTRLTVT.

This chain joins TRBV6-1 and TRBJ2-7; no firm D call. This CDR3 is built from 15 residues. The ends were cut back, 10 bases at V and 0 bases at J, with 19 bases in the middle. Germline V gives CDR1 MNHNS, CDR2 SASEGT. CDR3 sequence: CATQKAGLGSYEQYF. CDR3 nucleotide sequence: TGTGCCACCCAGAAGGCAGGCTTAGGCTCCTACGAGCAGTACTTC.

This clone was detected only a few times. V gene TRBV27 combines with J gene TRBJ1-1, with D possibly TRBD1 on 6 matching bases. This CDR3 contains 13 residues. Germline loops: CDR1 MNHEY, CDR2 SMNVEV (reference sequence). Trimming left V 4 bases short and J 4 bases short, with 10 bases between. The CDR3 coding sequence is TGTGCCAGCAGTTATACAGGGATCACTGAAGCTTTCTTT. It yields the protein CASSYTGITEAFF.

J is TRBJ1-1 and V is TRBV30; D is possibly TRBD1 (5 bases). Trimming stripped 8 bases from V and 2 bases from J, with 15 bases between. Germline CDR1 and CDR2: GTSNPN and SVGIG (reference sequence). The CDR3 extends over 13 amino acids. The CDR3 DNA reads as TGTGCCACCTCCCCGGGGGATAACACTGAAGCTTTCTTT. It is translated as CATSPGDNTEAFF.

This chain joins TRBV7-9 and TRBJ1-5; possibly TRBD1 for D (5 bases). This CDR3 is built from 16 residues. V lost 1 base and J 0 bases, leaving 10 bases between the germline ends. From germline, CDR1 is SEHNR and CDR2 FQNEAQ (reference sequence). CDR3 nucleotides: TGTGCCAGCAGCTTAGAGGTAGGGGTTAGCAATCAGCCCCAGCATTTT. Translation gives CASSLEVGVSNQPQHF. Using reference TRBV7-9 and TRBJ1-5 for the parts outside the CDR3, the full variable domain is DTGVSQNPRHKITKRGQNVTFRCDPISEHNRLYWYRQTLGQGPEFLTYFQNEAQLEKSRLLSDRFSAERPKGSFSTLEIQRTEQGDSAMYLCASSLEVGVSNQPQHFGDGTRLSIL.

The chain is built from TRBV18 and TRBJ2-1, with TRBD2 matching 8 bases. The CDR3 covers 15 residues. Trimming cost V 0 bases and J 7 bases; bases outside gene matches: 5. Per germline, CDR1 KGHSH and CDR2 LQKENI. The CDR3 nucleotides are TGTGCCAGCTCACCACCAGCGGGGGCTGGAAATGAGCAGTTCTTC. It encodes CASSPPAGAGNEQFF.

The chain couples TRBV28 to TRBJ1-2; D may be TRBD1 (5 bases). The CDR3 is 15 residues long. Trimming stripped 5 bases from V and 2 bases from J, with 15 bases between. The germline gives CDR1 MDHEN, CDR2 SYDVKM. As DNA, the CDR3 is TGTGCCAGCAGTCCCCGAACGACAGTAAACTATGGCTACACCTTC. Translated, it gives CASSPRTTVNYGYTF.

The chain recombines TRBV6-5 with TRBJ1-6; TRBD1 agrees at 7 bases. This CDR3 region has 14 residues. Unmatched junction bases numbered 9, after V lost 6 bases and J lost 10 bases. From germline, CDR1 is MNHEY and CDR2 SVGAGI. CDR3 in DNA: TGTGCCAGCAGGCCCGGGACAGCCTCGTCACCCCTCCACTTT. Translating it yields CASRPGTASSPLHF.

The V call is TRBV9, the J call TRBJ2-2; D may be TRBD1 (6 bases). V was trimmed by 6 bases and J by 1 base, leaving 10 bases between them. The germline V gene has CDR1 SGDLS and CDR2 YYNGEE. The CDR3 contains 14 residues. In DNA form, the CDR3 reads TGTGCCAGCAATAAACAGGGGAACACCGGGGAGCTGTTTTTT. This encodes CASNKQGNTGELFF.

The rearrangement uses TRBV7-2 and TRBJ2-1, with 10 bases matching TRBD1. The CDR3 length is 16 residues. J was trimmed by 6 bases and V by 3 bases; bases with no gene match: 8. Germline values: CDR1 SGHTA, CDR2 FQGNSA. CDR3 protein: CASSLLGDRGVNEQFF. CDR3 in DNA: TGTGCCAGCAGCTTGCTAGGGGACAGGGGCGTCAATGAGCAGTTCTTC. Filled out from reference TRBV7-2 and TRBJ2-1, the complete variable domain reads GAGVSQSPSNKVTEKGKDVELRCDPISGHTALYWYRQSLGQGLEFLIYFQGNSAPDKSGLPSDRFSAERTGGSVSTLTIQRTQQEDSAVYLCASSLLGDRGVNEQFFGPGTRLTVL.

This clone was found a few times. The V call is TRBV7-9, the J call TRBJ1-1; a weak D match, TRBD1 (5 bases). V lost 5 bases and J lost 5, with 15 bases in between. The CDR3 consists of 14 residues. Germline values: CDR1 SEHNR, CDR2 FQNEAQ (reference sequence). CDR3 sequence reads: CASSPPTGGTEAFF. In nucleotides, the CDR3 is TGTGCCAGCAGCCCCCCCACAGGAGGGACTGAAGCTTTCTTT.